This TCR beta chain is drawn from a study of T cells in Graves' hyperthyroidism and ophthalmopathy. Findings of the study overall: Prediction of ophthalmopathy progression came a median around 7.1 months pre-onset.

The V gene lost 3 bases and the J gene lost 10 bases, with 17 bases spanning the gap. The CDR3 is made up of 15 amino acids. Germline values: CDR1 SGDLS, CDR2 YYNGEE. The TCR beta CDR3 regions underwent amplification using RNA transcripts as the source. HTBI primers were employed in a first-round RT-PCR of the TCR CDR3. Each CDR3 protein gets one entry after TCRdb re-called the multiplex PCR reads with MiXCR. The table has some 200,000 distinct CDR3 sequences, approximately 17% seen once. As to this clonotype: What it recognizes is unknown.

The genes are TRBV9 and TRBJ1-6, with D possibly TRBD1 on 5 matching bases. Sequencing used blood. This receptor was identified in a man over 45 with Graves' hyperthyroidism. Here the CDR3 reads CASSEEDSAYSPLHF. The CDR3 DNA reads as TGTGCCAGCAGCGAGGAAGACAGTGCCTACTCACCCCTCCACTTT.